This TCR beta chain was captured by sequencing in a study of blood T cells in healthy people across ages. Trimming removed 2 bases from V and 5 bases from J, with 17 bases in between. Germline V gene lookup returns CDR1 DFQATT and CDR2 SNEGSKA (reference sequence). This CDR3 is built from 15 residues. Study-level findings and limits: Significant beta diversity loss was already apparent by age roughly 43, declining roughly linearly. Investigators treated diversity estimates from one million T cells as underestimates.

This clonotype has only a few counts. Its cognate antigen is unknown. A second PCR of 7 to 11 cycles used a sample-barcoded 5' primer and a J-beta primer mix. Each cDNA molecule received a tag from a template-switch adaptor that had 12 random nucleotides. Any given sample supplied a minimum of 2.5 million CDR3-containing paired-end reads. TCRdb called the 5' RACE reads again in MiXCR, with one record for every CDR3 protein. The sample records about 1.4 million distinct CDR3 sequences, 59% being singletons. This sequence was found in a man aged 18 to 30 in good health. Sequencing was carried out using blood. The chain joins TRBV20-1 to TRBJ2-3; D is possibly TRBD2 (6 bases). The CDR3 bases are TGCAGTGCTAGATATTCCGGGAGAGTAGGAGATACGCAGTATTTT. Protein: CSARYSGRVGDTQYF.